The 21 T cell receptor beta chains reported below all come from one sample, sequenced in a study of OX40 agonist ivuxolimab in advanced cancers. Sequencing was performed with immunoSEQ multiplex PCR; in TCRdb, only in-frame clones are kept and a portion is missing. This table has 60,000 to 95,000 clones, 85% appearing once. This specimen consisted of CD4+ or CD8+ T cells sorted from blood, obtained in a trial of the OX40 agonist ivuxolimab. Receptors were obtained from an adult with an advanced solid tumor such as melanoma, head and neck, liver or kidney cancer.

The V call is TRBV5-1, the J call TRBJ2-1, with 14 positions matching TRBD2. The germline V gene encodes CDR1 SGHRS and CDR2 YFSETQ. After removal of 4 bases from V and 9 bases from J, the junction contained 9 bases not matched to a gene. The CDR3 totals 16 residues. CDR3 residues: CASSPLTSGRATEQFF. The CDR3 region has the DNA TGCGCCAGCAGCCCCCTGACTAGCGGGAGGGCCACTGAGCAGTTCTTC.

V is TRBV25-1 and J is TRBJ2-7; 11 bases align to TRBD2. Germline CDR1 reads MGHDK; CDR2 reads SYGVNS. This CDR3 has 15 residues. V lost 2 bases and J lost 7; bases outside the gene matches: 7. Here the CDR3 reads CASSEPLAGGGEQYF. The CDR3 DNA follows: TGTGCCAGCAGTGAACCTCTAGCGGGAGGTGGAGAGCAGTACTTC.

V usage is TRBV14 and J usage is TRBJ2-3; 10 bases match TRBD2. The CDR3 covers 15 residues. The V gene end was trimmed by 4 bases and the J gene end by 3 bases; junction bases not matched to a gene: 4. CDR1 SGHDN and CDR2 FVKESK come from the germline V gene. The CDR3 region has the DNA TGTGCCAGCAGCCTTCGACTAGCGGGTACAGATACGCAGTATTTT. This codes for CASSLRLAGTDTQYF.

The rearrangement uses TRBV19 and TRBJ2-2; D is uncertain. Germline V gene lookup returns CDR1 LNHDA and CDR2 SQIVND (reference sequence). CDR3 length: 14 amino acids. Trimming removed 10 bases at V and 2 bases at J, with 14 bases between. CDR3 region: CATKDWGNTGELFF. The CDR3 nucleotides are TGTGCCACTAAGGATTGGGGAAACACCGGGGAGCTGTTTTTT.

This clone was observed once. The V call is TRBV6-5, the J call TRBJ2-2; D is unresolved. The V and J ends lost 2 bases and 1 base respectively, with 8 bases between them. CDR3 size: 15 residues. Germline assignment: CDR1 MNHEY and CDR2 SVGAGI. The CDR3 here is CASSYQSLNTGELFF. The CDR3 DNA reads TGTGCCAGCAGTTACCAGAGTCTGAACACCGGGGAGCTGTTTTTT.

This chain joins TRBV28 and TRBJ1-5, with D possibly matching TRBD1 (6 bases). The CDR3 is 14 amino acids. V was trimmed by 10 bases and J by 0 bases, leaving 13 bases between them. Germline CDR1 is MDHEN and CDR2 is SYDVKM. The CDR3 protein is CAIPGQNSNQPQHF. In nucleotides, the CDR3 is TGTGCCATACCCGGACAGAATAGCAATCAGCCCCAGCATTTT.

The CDR3 DNA sequence: TGTGCCAGCAGCTTGTGGGGGGCTGAAAACACCATATATTTT. Residues: CASSLWGAENTIYF. V gene TRBV7-9 combines with J gene TRBJ1-3, with a weak D call TRBD1 (6 bases). Between the trimmed V and J ends, which lost 3 bases and 6 bases, there was a span of 12 bases. The length of the CDR3 is 14 residues. Germline CDR1 is SEHNR and CDR2 is FQNEAQ (reference sequence).

The rearrangement joins TRBV5-1 to TRBJ2-5; 8 nucleotides align to TRBD2. Germline V CDR1 and CDR2: SGHRS, YFSETQ. The CDR3 has 14 amino acids. V shed 4 bases, J shed 1 base, and the junction held 3 bases outside the gene matches. CDR3 coding DNA: TGCGCCAGCAGCGGGAGCGGGAGCCAAGAGACCCAGTACTTC. It translates to CASSGSGSQETQYF.

The gene calls are TRBV6-5 and TRBJ1-5; 9 nucleotides match TRBD1. Trimming removed 7 bases from V and 7 bases from J; junction bases left unmatched: 5. The CDR3 is 13 residues long. Germline V gene sequence: CDR1 MNHEY, CDR2 SVGAGI. This chain's CDR3 is CASTDRGYQPQHF. The CDR3 DNA follows: TGTGCCAGCACCGACAGGGGGTACCAGCCCCAGCATTTT.

This clone is a singleton in its sample. Here the CDR3 reads CASSLEGRPSPDTQYF. CDR3 in DNA: TGCGCCAGCAGCTTGGAGGGGCGCCCATCCCCAGATACGCAGTATTTT. The chain combines TRBV5-1 with TRBJ2-3; TRBD1 might be the D (5 bases). The CDR3 sequence is 16 residues long. Germline V gives CDR1 SGHRS, CDR2 YFSETQ. The germline V and J ends were trimmed by 0 bases and 4 bases, with 15 bases remaining between them.

The genes are TRBV15 and TRBJ2-1, with 7 bases that match TRBD1. The length of the CDR3 is 16 residues. Per germline, CDR1 LNHNV and CDR2 YYDKDF (reference sequence). Trimming cost V 0 bases and J 0 bases; bases outside gene matches: 2. In DNA form, the CDR3 reads TGTGCCACCAGCAGAGACCGGGACAGCTCCTACAATGAGCAGTTCTTC. It encodes CATSRDRDSSYNEQFF.

The chain employs TRBV2 and TRBJ2-7; a possible D gene is TRBD1 (6 bases). Germline CDR1 and CDR2: SNHLY and FYNNEI. This CDR3 is built from 13 residues. V shed 4 bases and J shed 2 bases, with 9 bases lying between them. CDR3 DNA sequence: TGTGCCAGCAGTGGGGCAGGGGCCTACGAGCAGTACTTC. Amino acid sequence: CASSGAGAYEQYF.

The rearrangement links TRBV19 to TRBJ1-1; D call uncertain. Germline V gene lookup returns CDR1 LNHDA and CDR2 SQIVND (reference sequence). The CDR3 sequence is 13 residues long. V was clipped by 4 bases and J by 1 base, with 7 bases between them. CDR3 DNA sequence: TGTGCCAGTAGTAAGCGGGGGAACACTGAAGCTTTCTTT. Its protein product is CASSKRGNTEAFF.

This rearrangement joins TRBV6-5 to TRBJ1-1; D gene uncertain. CDR3 length: 14 amino acids. Germline V CDR1 and CDR2: MNHEY, SVGAGI. V lost 5 bases and J 0 bases, leaving 10 bases between the germline ends. Here the CDR3 DNA reads TGTGCCAGCAGTCCGCGCGGGGTGAACACTGAAGCTTTCTTT. Amino acid sequence: CASSPRGVNTEAFF.

The rearrangement uses TRBV29-1 and TRBJ1-2, with a tentative D call TRBD1 (5 bases). Germline CDR1 reads SQVTM; CDR2 reads ANQGSEA. This CDR3 spans 14 amino acids. V was shortened by 2 bases and J by 6 bases, with 16 bases between the two germline ends. Here the CDR3 DNA reads TGCAGCGTTGAAATGGGGCAGGTGCTCGATGGCTACACCTTC. Amino acid sequence: CSVEMGQVLDGYTF.

This chain connects TRBV19 to TRBJ2-1; weak D call: TRBD2 (6 bases). Trimming removed 1 base from V and 6 bases from J, with 13 bases in between. CDR1 and CDR2 (germline): LNHDA, SQIVND (reference sequence). This CDR3 has 15 residues. As DNA, the CDR3 is TGTGCCAGTAGTATAGTTGCGGGACGCGGCAATGAGCAGTTCTTC. This sequence encodes CASSIVAGRGNEQFF.

The V gene is TRBV5-1, the J gene TRBJ2-1; 11 bases are shared with TRBD1. V trimming: 5 bases; J trimming: 4 bases; junction bases outside the gene matches: 8. The CDR3 loop spans 16 amino acids. CDR1 and CDR2 from the germline V gene are SGHRS and YFSETQ. The CDR3, as DNA: TGCGCCAGCAGAGACACCGGGACAGGGGGATACAATGAGCAGTTCTTC. Amino acid sequence: CASRDTGTGGYNEQFF.

This clone was detected a few times. The rearrangement links TRBV6-6 to TRBJ2-7; D perhaps matches TRBD1 (5 bases). Deletions cut 4 bases from V and 5 bases from J, with 12 bases between. This CDR3 contains 13 residues. Germline V gene data show CDR1 as MNHNY and CDR2 as SVGAGI (reference sequence). The CDR3 nucleotides are TGTGCCAGCAGTTTAGCAGGGTTTAACGAGCAGTACTTC. This codes for CASSLAGFNEQYF.

The chain couples TRBV18 to TRBJ2-3; the match to TRBD2 covers 11 bases. V dropped 1 base and J dropped 4; count of bases not matched to a gene: 4. This CDR3 spans 16 amino acids. From germline, CDR1 is KGHSH and CDR2 LQKENI. This CDR3 is CASSPRLAGGSDTQYF. For the CDR3, the DNA is TGTGCCAGCTCACCACGGCTAGCGGGAGGCTCAGATACGCAGTATTTT.

The chain employs TRBV28 and TRBJ1-2, with 8 bases matching TRBD1. Germline assignment: CDR1 MDHEN and CDR2 SYDVKM. This CDR3 has 15 amino acids. Losses at the gene ends were 6 bases for V and 3 bases for J; bases not matched to a gene: 9. The CDR3 DNA reads TGTGCCAGCAGCCAATGGGACAGGAGACACTATGGCTACACCTTC. Translating gives CASSQWDRRHYGYTF.

The genes are TRBV7-6 and TRBJ2-1; 7 bases agree with TRBD1. The J segment lost 6 bases and the V segment lost 1 base, leaving 6 bases of the junction unmatched. The CDR3 consists of 15 residues. The germline gives CDR1 SGHVS, CDR2 FNYEAQ. CDR3 region: CASSLDYGDSNEQFF. DNA of the CDR3: TGTGCCAGCAGCTTAGATTATGGGGACAGCAATGAGCAGTTCTTC.